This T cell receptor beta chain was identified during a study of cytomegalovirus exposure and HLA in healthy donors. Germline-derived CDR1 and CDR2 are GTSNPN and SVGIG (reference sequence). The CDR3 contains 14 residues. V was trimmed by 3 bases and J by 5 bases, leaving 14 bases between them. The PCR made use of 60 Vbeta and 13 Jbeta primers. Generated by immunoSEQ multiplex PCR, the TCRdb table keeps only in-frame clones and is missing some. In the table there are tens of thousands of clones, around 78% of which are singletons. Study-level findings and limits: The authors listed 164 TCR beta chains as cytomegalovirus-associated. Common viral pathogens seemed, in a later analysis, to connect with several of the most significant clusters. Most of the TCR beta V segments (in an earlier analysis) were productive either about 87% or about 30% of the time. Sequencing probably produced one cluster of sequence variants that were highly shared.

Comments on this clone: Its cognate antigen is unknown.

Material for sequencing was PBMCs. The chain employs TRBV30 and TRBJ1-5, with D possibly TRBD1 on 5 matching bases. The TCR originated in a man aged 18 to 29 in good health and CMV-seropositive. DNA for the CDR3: TGTGCCTGGAGCTCCGGGACTCGATATCAGCCCCAGCATTTT. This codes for CAWSSGTRYQPQHF.